Listed below are T cell receptor beta chains from one sample, sequenced in a study of T-cell reconstitution after alpha-beta-depleted transplantation in children. Each CDR3 protein gets one entry after TCRdb re-called the PCR reads with MiXCR. The repertoire holds 450,000 to 600,000 distinct CDR3 sequences, with about 10% as singletons. The input for sequencing was PBMCs, taken before TCRalphabeta/CD19-depleted stem cell transplant. These receptors came from a child aged 2 to 10 with inherited bone marrow failure, due to receive a stem cell transplant. Each CDR3 is given with its conserved first and last residue. D genes are given only for firm matches. Clone size is shown for a subset of rows, as once, few, many or a class of expanded clone.

J	size	D	V	CDR3	DNA
TRBJ2-5	many	-	TRBV2	CASSVEYQETQYF	TGTGCCAGCAGTGTTGAGTACCAAGAGACCCAGTACTTC
TRBJ2-3	many	TRBD2	TRBV27	CASSPRTSGRTDTQYF	TGTGCCAGCAGTCCCAGGACTAGCGGGAGGACAGATACGCAGTATTTT
TRBJ2-7	many	TRBD1	TRBV7-6	CASSPWDRRTYEQYF	TGTGCCAGCAGCCCTTGGGACAGAAGAACCTACGAGCAGTACTTC
TRBJ2-7	-	TRBD2	TRBV7-2	CASSSSGRPTGPEQYF	TGTGCCAGCAGTTCGAGCGGGAGGCCTACGGGCCCCGAGCAGTACTTC
TRBJ1-2	many	TRBD1	TRBV5-1	CASSRPSDRVEYGYTF	TGCGCCAGCAGCCGCCCCTCGGACAGGGTGGAGTATGGCTACACCTTC
TRBJ2-7	many	-	TRBV2	CAIPGQDTYEQYF	TGTGCCATCCCGGGTCAGGACACGTACGAGCAGTACTTC
TRBJ1-5	many	-	TRBV4-1	CASSQVLPRRGNQPQHF	TGCGCCAGCAGCCAAGTACTTCCACGCCGAGGCAATCAGCCCCAGCATTTT
TRBJ1-2	many	-	TRBV6-2/TRBV6-3	CASSTAGRDYGYTF	TGTGCCAGCAGCACCGCGGGCAGGGACTATGGCTACACCTTC
TRBJ2-7	many	-	TRBV7-2	CASSLQQGWAYEQYF	TGTGCCAGCAGCTTACAGCAGGGGTGGGCCTACGAGCAGTACTTC
TRBJ2-2	many	-	TRBV12-3/TRBV12-4	CASSPVEGSNGELFF	TGTGCCAGCAGCCCCGTGGAGGGTTCTAATGGGGAGCTGTTTTTT
TRBJ2-7	-	TRBD2	TRBV12-3/TRBV12-4	CASRKLAGAHEQYF	TGTGCCAGCAGGAAGCTAGCGGGAGCCCACGAGCAGTACTTC
TRBJ2-7	many	-	TRBV7-9	CASSPGDRYEQYF	TGTGCCAGCAGTCCAGGGGACCGATACGAGCAGTACTTC
TRBJ2-3	few	TRBD2	TRBV7-2	CASSSTSGRAWDTQYF	TGTGCCAGCAGCTCCACTAGCGGGAGGGCCTGGGATACGCAGTATTTT
TRBJ2-7	-	TRBD1	TRBV7-9	CASSRQGPTYEQYF	TGTGCCAGCAGCCGACAGGGTCCCACCTACGAGCAGTACTTC
TRBJ2-7	many	TRBD2	TRBV6-1	CASRTTSGHYEQYF	TGTGCCAGCAGGACGACTAGCGGGCACTACGAGCAGTACTTC
TRBJ2-1	many	TRBD2	TRBV6-1	CASSALAVSYNEQFF	TGTGCCAGCAGTGCACTAGCGGTCTCCTACAATGAGCAGTTCTTC
TRBJ1-2	many	-	TRBV29-1	CSVDPRDTSNYGYTF	TGCAGCGTTGATCCCCGGGACACCTCTAACTATGGCTACACCTTC
TRBJ1-2	-	-	TRBV19	CASKRGNYGYTF	TGTGCCAGTAAGAGGGGAAACTATGGCTACACCTTC
TRBJ2-1	many	TRBD2	TRBV20-1	CSANSPGLADSYNEQFF	TGCAGTGCCAACTCCCCGGGACTAGCGGATTCCTACAATGAGCAGTTCTTC
TRBJ2-1	many	-	TRBV20-1	CSATGMVSGNEQFF	TGCAGTGCCACAGGGATGGTGAGCGGCAATGAGCAGTTCTTC
TRBJ1-2	-	-	TRBV2	CASPPHSSGGGGYGYTF	TGTGCCAGCCCCCCCCACTCGTCCGGCGGTGGGGGCTATGGCTACACCTTC
TRBJ2-5	few	-	TRBV7-9	CASDRPGPGTSLETQYF	TGTGCCAGCGACCGACCGGGGCCCGGGACTTCGCTCGAGACCCAGTACTTC
TRBJ1-3	many	TRBD1	TRBV5-5	CASSSRGLGNTIYF	TGTGCCAGCAGCTCCAGGGGGCTTGGAAACACCATATATTTT
TRBJ2-1	few	TRBD2	TRBV12-3/TRBV12-4	CASSPRIVAGGLYNEQFF	TGTGCCAGCAGCCCTCGGATCGTAGCGGGAGGCTTATACAATGAGCAGTTCTTC
TRBJ2-2	-	-	TRBV18	CASSPLSGSGELFF	TGTGCCAGCTCACCACTTTCGGGGAGCGGGGAGCTGTTTTTT
TRBJ2-5	many	-	TRBV30	CAWSTWVPGDQYF	TGTGCCTGGAGTACCTGGGTCCCAGGGGACCAGTACTTC
TRBJ2-2	many	-	TRBV29-1	CSVAPWRNTGELFF	TGCAGCGTTGCCCCTTGGCGGAACACCGGGGAGCTGTTTTTT
TRBJ2-2	-	-	TRBV5-1	CASSLGQEYTGELFF	TGCGCCAGCAGCTTGGGGCAGGAGTACACCGGGGAGCTGTTTTTT
TRBJ2-3	many	-	TRBV4-1	CASSQGVGDTQYF	TGCGCCAGCAGCCAAGGAGTAGGGGATACGCAGTATTTT
TRBJ2-3	many	TRBD1	TRBV4-3	CASSQGGTGSDTQYF	TGCGCCAGCAGCCAAGGCGGGACAGGGTCAGATACGCAGTATTTT
TRBJ2-2	few	TRBD2	TRBV15	CATSRGLAVEGELFF	TGTGCCACCAGCAGGGGACTAGCGGTGGAGGGGGAGCTGTTTTTT
TRBJ2-2	many	-	TRBV11-2	CASSLYGSGTGELFF	TGTGCCAGCAGCTTATACGGGAGTGGTACCGGGGAGCTGTTTTTT
TRBJ2-1	-	-	TRBV7-7	CASSFEQGNEQFF	TGTGCCAGCAGCTTCGAACAGGGCAATGAGCAGTTCTTC
TRBJ2-3	many	TRBD2	TRBV7-6	CASSFSGRADTQYF	TGTGCCAGCAGCTTTAGCGGGAGGGCCGATACGCAGTATTTT
TRBJ1-4	many	-	TRBV29-1	CGVGATNEKLFF	TGCGGAGTGGGGGCAACTAATGAAAAACTGTTTTTT
TRBJ2-1	many	-	TRBV12-3/TRBV12-4	CASSLGSARRQFF	TGTGCCAGCAGTTTAGGATCGGCTAGACGGCAGTTCTTC
TRBJ2-2	many	TRBD2	TRBV19	CASSIGLAGVLIGELFF	TGTGCCAGTAGTATCGGACTAGCGGGAGTACTTATCGGGGAGCTGTTTTTT
TRBJ2-7	many	-	TRBV12-3/TRBV12-4	CASSSRAGSTPYEQYF	TGTGCCAGCAGTTCGAGGGCGGGATCAACCCCCTACGAGCAGTACTTC
TRBJ2-3	many	-	TRBV10-3	CAIKALDTQYF	TGTGCCATCAAGGCCCTCGATACGCAGTATTTT
TRBJ2-2	many	-	TRBV4-2	CASSPKRNTGELFF	TGTGCCAGCAGCCCGAAGCGGAACACCGGGGAGCTGTTTTTT
TRBJ2-3	-	-	TRBV29-1	CSVRTNGFTDTQYF	TGCAGCGTCCGGACGAATGGCTTCACAGATACGCAGTATTTT
TRBJ2-7	many	-	TRBV21-1	CASSKAGREGSYEQYF	TGTGCCAGCAGCAAAGCCGGGCGGGAGGGTAGCTACGAGCAGTACTTC